This TCR beta chain was recovered during a study of T cell repertoires in cytomegalovirus infection. Via MiXCR, TCRdb re-called the reads, giving one row per CDR3 protein. The table records 480,000 or so distinct CDR3 sequences, about 11% of them present only once. V lost 6 bases, J lost 7 bases, and 4 bases stayed unmatched. This CDR3 spans 12 amino acids. Per germline, CDR1 MNHEY and CDR2 SVGAGI. This receptor was obtained from a human donor in good health (CMV status not recorded). Some clones in this sample may be carry-over from other donors' samples. Sample: PBMCs. This chain joins TRBV6-5 and TRBJ1-2; 8 bases agree with TRBD1. The CDR3 here is CASRDRVIGYTF. DNA of the CDR3: TGTGCCAGCAGGGACAGGGTAATTGGCTACACCTTC.